Listed below are T cell receptor beta chains from one sample, sequenced in a study of blood T cell repertoires in COVID-19. TCRdb's table, derived via immunoSEQ multiplex PCR, lists solely in-frame clones and lacks some. This sample has 300,000 to 350,000 clones, with approximately 90% found just once. The sequenced sample consisted of peripheral blood. These receptors all come from a woman younger than 45 with COVID-19, enrolled during active disease. Both conserved end residues are part of each CDR3. A D gene is named only where the DNA matches it firmly. Clone size is stated in some rows and not others, as once, few, many or a class when expanded.

J | size | V | length | D | DNA | CDR3
TRBJ1-2 | . | TRBV6-5 | 14 | . | TGTGCCAGCACCAACCGAGGGATCCCGCTGGGCTACACCTTC | CASTNRGIPLGYTF
TRBJ1-5 | . | TRBV10-3 | 15 | . | TGTGCCATCAGCGATGACAGGCTGAGCAATCAGCCCCAGCATTTT | CAISDDRLSNQPQHF
TRBJ2-1 | . | TRBV6-5 | 13 | . | TGTGCCAGCAGTTTCCAGGGCGTTAGTGAGCAGTTCTTC | CASSFQGVSEQFF
TRBJ1-2 | . | TRBV7-9 | 16 | TRBD1 | TGTGCCAGCAGCTTCCCAGGACAGGGTCTGTCTCTCGGCTACACCTTC | CASSFPGQGLSLGYTF
TRBJ1-2 | . | TRBV10-3 | 13 | TRBD1 | TGTGCCATCAGGGACAGGGCGAACTATGGCTACACCTTC | CAIRDRANYGYTF
TRBJ1-2 | . | TRBV27 | 13 | . | TGTGCCAGCAGCTTCAGGACGGGATTTGGCTACACCTTC | CASSFRTGFGYTF
TRBJ1-5 | . | TRBV5-8 | 16 | . | TGTGCCAGCAGCTCGGGGGGCAGGGGAGGCAATCAGCCCCAGCATTTT | CASSSGGRGGNQPQHF
TRBJ1-4 | . | TRBV7-9 | 12 | . | TGTGCCAGCAGCTTAGCAGGAGGGGAACTGTTTTTT | CASSLAGGELFF
TRBJ2-5 | . | TRBV4-1 | 17 | TRBD2 | TGCGCCAGCAGCCAAGATCTTCTAGCGGGTAAACAAGAGACCCAGTACTTC | CASSQDLLAGKQETQYF
TRBJ1-2 | . | TRBV18 | 13 | . | TGTGCCAGCTCACAACAGGGTGACTATGGCTACACCTTC | CASSQQGDYGYTF
TRBJ1-5 | . | TRBV30 | 13 | TRBD1 | TGTGCCTGGAGTGGACAGGGTGTCATGCCCCAGCATTTT | CAWSGQGVMPQHF
TRBJ1-1 | . | TRBV4-2 | 16 | . | TGTGCCAGCAGCCTCCCCCGGGCGCAGGGAGGCACTGAAGCTTTCTTT | CASSLPRAQGGTEAFF
TRBJ1-6 | . | TRBV7-2 | 14 | . | TGTGCCAGCAGCTTAGGGACTGGGAATTCACCCCTCCACTTT | CASSLGTGNSPLHF
TRBJ1-2 | . | TRBV7-2 | 14 | . | TGTGCCAGCAGCTTAGGGCAGGGAAACTATGGCTACACCTTC | CASSLGQGNYGYTF
TRBJ2-3 | . | TRBV6-5 | 15 | . | TGTGCCAGCAGCACCGGGGTAGGGAGATCAGATACGCAGTATTTT | CASSTGVGRSDTQYF
TRBJ1-2 | . | TRBV6-5 | 15 | TRBD1 | TGTGCCAGCAGTTACCGAGAACAGGGGTTGAATGGCTACACCTTC | CASSYREQGLNGYTF
TRBJ1-1 | . | TRBV7-9 | 14 | . | TGTGCCAGCAGTGGGGAGGGGAGGAACACTGAAGCTTTCTTT | CASSGEGRNTEAFF
TRBJ1-6 | few | TRBV18 | 16 | TRBD1 | TGTGCCAGCTCACCACCGAGGGACAGGGGAAGTTCACCCCTCCACTTT | CASSPPRDRGSSPLHF
TRBJ1-1 | . | TRBV4-3 | 15 | . | TGCGCCAGCAGCCAAGACCAGGGCCCGAACACTGAAGCTTTCTTT | CASSQDQGPNTEAFF
TRBJ1-1 | . | TRBV3-1/TRBV3-2 | 15 | TRBD1 | TGTGCCAGCAGCCAAGGACAGGGTAGGTGGACTGAAGCTTTCTTT | CASSQGQGRWTEAFF
TRBJ1-1 | . | TRBV4-1 | 13 | . | TGCGCCAGCAGTCCATCAGGGAGGACTGAAGCTTTCTTT | CASSPSGRTEAFF
TRBJ1-5 | . | TRBV27 | 15 | TRBD1 | TGTGCCAGCAGTTTAACCGACAGGGGAGGACAGCCCCAGCATTTT | CASSLTDRGGQPQHF
TRBJ2-7 | once | TRBV7-2 | 14 | . | TGTGCCAGCAGCTTGGAGGCCAGATTATACGAGCAGTACTTC | CASSLEARLYEQYF
TRBJ2-3 | . | TRBV28 | 16 | TRBD2 | TGTGCCAGCAGCGAGACTAGCGGGGCCTACACAGATACGCAGTATTTT | CASSETSGAYTDTQYF
TRBJ1-1 | . | TRBV7-9 | 10 | . | TGTGCCGATGGACGGGGTGAAGCTTTCTTT | CADGRGEAFF
TRBJ1-6 | . | TRBV6-5 | 14 | . | TGTGCCAGCAGTCCACAGTACGGAGGTTCACCCCTCCACTTT | CASSPQYGGSPLHF
TRBJ1-5 | once | TRBV10-2 | 15 | . | TGCGCCAGCAGTGAAGGGGTCGTGAGCAATCAGCCCCAGCATTTT | CASSEGVVSNQPQHF
TRBJ2-5 | . | TRBV19 | 21 | TRBD2 | TGTGCCAGTTCAACATCCCCCCGGACTAGCGGGGCAGCGAAGGGAGGAGAGACCCAGTACTTC | CASSTSPRTSGAAKGGETQYF
TRBJ1-4 | once | TRBV11-3 | 17 | . | TGTGCCAGCAGCCTCCATGGGATGGGCAGGGGCGACACAAAACTGTTTTTT | CASSLHGMGRGDTKLFF
TRBJ1-1 | . | TRBV24-1 | 13 | TRBD1 | TGTGCCACCAGGGACAGGGGTTACACTGAAGCTTTCTTT | CATRDRGYTEAFF
TRBJ2-3 | . | TRBV6-4 | 14 | TRBD2 | TGTGCCAGCAGTGGAGAGGGAGGGGCAGATACGCAGTATTTT | CASSGEGGADTQYF
TRBJ1-1 | . | TRBV3-1/TRBV3-2 | 14 | . | TGTGCCAGCAGCCGGGCCCGGGGGGGGACTGAAGCTTTCTTT | CASSRARGGTEAFF
TRBJ1-4 | . | TRBV3-1/TRBV3-2 | 14 | . | TGTGCCAGCAGCACCCGGGACATCCGGGAAAAACTGTTTTTT | CASSTRDIREKLFF
TRBJ1-2 | . | TRBV2 | 12 | . | TGTGCCAGCAGTGGCCGGGGGGAGGGCTACACCTTC | CASSGRGEGYTF
TRBJ2-3 | . | TRBV18 | 16 | . | TGTGCCAGCTCACCAGGATCACGGGGGACCGGAGATACGCAGTATTTT | CASSPGSRGTGDTQYF
TRBJ2-2 | . | TRBV2 | 15 | . | TGTGCCAGCAGATTCAGGGGTCAGAACACCGGGGAGCTGTTTTTT | CASRFRGQNTGELFF
TRBJ1-1 | . | TRBV12-3/TRBV12-4 | 13 | TRBD1 | TGTGCCAGCAACCCGGACAGGGGAACTGAAGCTTTCTTT | CASNPDRGTEAFF
TRBJ2-3 | once | TRBV28 | 15 | . | TGTGCCAGCAGTTTACGTCAGGGGAGCACAGATACGCAGTATTTT | CASSLRQGSTDTQYF
TRBJ1-5 | . | TRBV10-3 | 16 | TRBD1 | TGTGCCATCAGCCCCCGTAGGGCAGGGGGCCTTCAGCCCCAGCATTTT | CAISPRRAGGLQPQHF
TRBJ2-1 | once | TRBV5-4 | 15 | TRBD2 | TGTGCCAGCAGCTTGCGACCCCGACTAGCCGATGAGCAGTTCTTC | CASSLRPRLADEQFF
TRBJ2-2 | once | TRBV19 | 16 | TRBD1 | TGTGCCAGTAGTATGACCCAAAGGGGGCACACCGGGGAGCTGTTTTTT | CASSMTQRGHTGELFF